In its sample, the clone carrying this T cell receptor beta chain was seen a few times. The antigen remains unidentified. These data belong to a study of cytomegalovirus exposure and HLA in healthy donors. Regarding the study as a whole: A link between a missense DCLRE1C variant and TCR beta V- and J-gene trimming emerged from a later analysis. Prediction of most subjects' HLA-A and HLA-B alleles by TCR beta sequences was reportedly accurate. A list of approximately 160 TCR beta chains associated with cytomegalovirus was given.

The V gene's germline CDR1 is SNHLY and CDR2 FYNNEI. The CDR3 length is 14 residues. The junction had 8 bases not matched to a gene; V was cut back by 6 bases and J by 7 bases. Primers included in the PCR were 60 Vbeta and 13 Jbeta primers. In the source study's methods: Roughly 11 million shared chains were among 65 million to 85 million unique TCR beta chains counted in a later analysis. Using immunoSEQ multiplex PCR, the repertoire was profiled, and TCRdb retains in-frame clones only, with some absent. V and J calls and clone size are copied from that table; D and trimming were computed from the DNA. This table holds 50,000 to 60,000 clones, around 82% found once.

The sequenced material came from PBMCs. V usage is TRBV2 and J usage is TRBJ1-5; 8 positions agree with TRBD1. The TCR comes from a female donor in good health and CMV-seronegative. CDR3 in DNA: TGTGCCAGCAGCGGACAGGGAAACCGGCAGCCCCAGCATTTT. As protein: CASSGQGNRQPQHF.